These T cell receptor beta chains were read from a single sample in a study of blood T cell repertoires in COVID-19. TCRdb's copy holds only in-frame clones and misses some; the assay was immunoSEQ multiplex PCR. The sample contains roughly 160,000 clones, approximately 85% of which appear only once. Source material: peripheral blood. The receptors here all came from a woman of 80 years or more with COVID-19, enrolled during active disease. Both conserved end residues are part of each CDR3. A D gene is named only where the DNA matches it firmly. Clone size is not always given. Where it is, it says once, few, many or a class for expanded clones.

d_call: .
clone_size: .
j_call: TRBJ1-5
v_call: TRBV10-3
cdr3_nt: TGTGCCATCAGTACAGGGAGCAATCAGCCCCAGCATTTT
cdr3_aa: CAISTGSNQPQHF

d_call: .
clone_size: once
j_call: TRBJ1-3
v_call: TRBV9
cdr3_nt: TGTGCCAGCAGCGTAGAAAGTGCTCGAGGTGCCAATGGAAACACCATATATTTT
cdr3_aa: CASSVESARGANGNTIYF

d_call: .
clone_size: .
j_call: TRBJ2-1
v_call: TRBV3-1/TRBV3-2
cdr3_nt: TGTGCCAGCAGCCAAGCCGGGAGCTCCTACAATGAGCAGTTCTTC
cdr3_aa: CASSQAGSSYNEQFF

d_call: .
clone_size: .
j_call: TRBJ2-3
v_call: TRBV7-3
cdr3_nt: TGTGCCAGCAGCTCCGGGGGCACAGATACGCAGTATTTT
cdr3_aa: CASSSGGTDTQYF

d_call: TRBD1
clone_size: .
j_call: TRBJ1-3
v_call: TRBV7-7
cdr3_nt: TGTGCTAGCAGCTCAGGGACAGGGGTTGGAAACACCATATATTTT
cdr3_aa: CASSSGTGVGNTIYF

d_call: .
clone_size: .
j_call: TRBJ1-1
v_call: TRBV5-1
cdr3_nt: TGCGCCAGCAGCTTGATGGCAGGGGAGACTGAAGCTTTCTTT
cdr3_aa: CASSLMAGETEAFF

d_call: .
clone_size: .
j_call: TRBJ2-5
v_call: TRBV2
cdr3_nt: TGTGCCAGCAGTTGGCAGAAAGAGACCCAGTACTTC
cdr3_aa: CASSWQKETQYF

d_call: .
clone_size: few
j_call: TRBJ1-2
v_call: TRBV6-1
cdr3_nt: TGTGCCAGCAGTGAATCTGGTGGGCCCGGCTACACCTTC
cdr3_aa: CASSESGGPGYTF

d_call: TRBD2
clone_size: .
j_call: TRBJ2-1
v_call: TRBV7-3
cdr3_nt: TGTGCCAGCAGCTTAAAACTAGCGGCCTACAATGAGCAGTTCTTC
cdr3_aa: CASSLKLAAYNEQFF

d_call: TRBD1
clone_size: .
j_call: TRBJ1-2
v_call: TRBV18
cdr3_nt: TGTGCCAGCTCACCAGCCGTTGACAGGGAGACCTATGGCTACACCTTC
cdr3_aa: CASSPAVDRETYGYTF

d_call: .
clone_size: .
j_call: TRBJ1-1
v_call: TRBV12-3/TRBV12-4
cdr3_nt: TGTGCCAGCAGTTCGGACAGTCACACTGAAGCTTTCTTT
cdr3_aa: CASSSDSHTEAFF

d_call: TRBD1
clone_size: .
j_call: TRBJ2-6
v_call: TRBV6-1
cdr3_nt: TGTGCCAGCAGTGGTAGGACAGGTTTCTCTGGGGCCAACGTCCTGACTTTC
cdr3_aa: CASSGRTGFSGANVLTF

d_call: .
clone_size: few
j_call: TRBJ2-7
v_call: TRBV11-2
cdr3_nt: TGTGCCAGCAGCTTATACACTACCTCCTACGAGCAGTACTTC
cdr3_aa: CASSLYTTSYEQYF